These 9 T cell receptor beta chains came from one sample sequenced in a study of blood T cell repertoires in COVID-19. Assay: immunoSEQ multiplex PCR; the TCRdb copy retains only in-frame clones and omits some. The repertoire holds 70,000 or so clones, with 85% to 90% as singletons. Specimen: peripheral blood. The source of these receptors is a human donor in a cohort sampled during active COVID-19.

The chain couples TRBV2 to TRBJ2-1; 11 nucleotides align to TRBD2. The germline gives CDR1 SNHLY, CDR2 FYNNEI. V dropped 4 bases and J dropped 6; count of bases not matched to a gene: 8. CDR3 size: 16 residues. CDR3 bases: TGTGCCAGCAGTGTATTAGCGGGGGGGACGCCCAATGAGCAGTTCTTC. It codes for CASSVLAGGTPNEQFF.

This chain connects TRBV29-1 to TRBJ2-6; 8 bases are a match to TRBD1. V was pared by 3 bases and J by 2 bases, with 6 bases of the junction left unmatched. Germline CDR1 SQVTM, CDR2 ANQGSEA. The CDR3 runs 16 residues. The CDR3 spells CSVEYQGAAGANVLTF. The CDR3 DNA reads TGCAGCGTTGAGTACCAGGGGGCGGCTGGGGCCAACGTCCTGACTTTC.

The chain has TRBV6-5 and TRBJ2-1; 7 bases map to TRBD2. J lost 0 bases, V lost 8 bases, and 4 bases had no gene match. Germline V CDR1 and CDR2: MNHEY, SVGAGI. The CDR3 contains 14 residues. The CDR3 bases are TGTGCCAGCGGGAGGGACTTCTCCTACAATGAGCAGTTCTTC. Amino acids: CASGRDFSYNEQFF.

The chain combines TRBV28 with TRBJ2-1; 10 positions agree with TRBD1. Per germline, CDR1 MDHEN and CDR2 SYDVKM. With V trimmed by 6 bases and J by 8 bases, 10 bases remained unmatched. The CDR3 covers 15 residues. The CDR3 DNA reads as TGTGCCAGCAGACTACCGGGACAGGGGTTCCATGAGCAGTTCTTC. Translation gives CASRLPGQGFHEQFF.

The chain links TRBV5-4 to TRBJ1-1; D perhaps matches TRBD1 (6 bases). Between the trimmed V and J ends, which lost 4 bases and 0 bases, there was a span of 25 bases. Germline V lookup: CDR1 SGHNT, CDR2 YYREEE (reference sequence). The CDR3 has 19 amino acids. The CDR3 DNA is TGTGCCAGCAGCCCTGGCGGGGGGCGCCTACGCCAGATGAACACTGAAGCTTTCTTT. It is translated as CASSPGGGRLRQMNTEAFF. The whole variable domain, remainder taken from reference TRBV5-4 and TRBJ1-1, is ETGVTQSPTHLIKTRGQQVTLRCSSQSGHNTVSWYQQALGQGPQFIFQYYREEENGRGNFPPRFSGLQFPNYSSELNVNALELDDSALYLCASSPGGGRLRQMNTEAFFGQGTRLTVV.

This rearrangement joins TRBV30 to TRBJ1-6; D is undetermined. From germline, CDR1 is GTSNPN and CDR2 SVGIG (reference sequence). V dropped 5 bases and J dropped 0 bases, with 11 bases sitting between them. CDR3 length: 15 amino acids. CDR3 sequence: CAWAIRSSYNSPLHF. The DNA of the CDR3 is TGTGCCTGGGCAATCCGGAGCTCCTATAATTCACCCCTCCACTTT.

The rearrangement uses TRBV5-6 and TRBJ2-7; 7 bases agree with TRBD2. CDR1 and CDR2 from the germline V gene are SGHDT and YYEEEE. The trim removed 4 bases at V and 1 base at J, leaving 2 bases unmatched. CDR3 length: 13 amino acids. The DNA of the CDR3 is TGTGCCAGCAGCATACTAGCGTCCTACGAGCAGTACGTC. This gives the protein CASSILASYEQYV.

The CDR3: CASSPWTSGRIYNEQFF. CDR3 DNA sequence: TGTGCCAGCAGCCCGTGGACTAGCGGGAGGATCTACAATGAGCAGTTCTTC. The rearrangement joins TRBV14 to TRBJ2-1, with 14 bases fitting TRBD2. The V segment lost 4 bases and the J segment 3 bases; nucleotides outside the gene matches: 5. CDR3 length equals 17 residues. Germline CDR1 SGHDN, CDR2 FVKESK.

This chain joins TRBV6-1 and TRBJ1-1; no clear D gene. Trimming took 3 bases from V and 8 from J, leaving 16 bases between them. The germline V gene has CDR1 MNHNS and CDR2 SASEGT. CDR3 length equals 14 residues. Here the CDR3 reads CASSDDGPGAEAFF. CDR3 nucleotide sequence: TGTGCCAGCAGTGATGATGGGCCGGGAGCGGAAGCTTTCTTT.